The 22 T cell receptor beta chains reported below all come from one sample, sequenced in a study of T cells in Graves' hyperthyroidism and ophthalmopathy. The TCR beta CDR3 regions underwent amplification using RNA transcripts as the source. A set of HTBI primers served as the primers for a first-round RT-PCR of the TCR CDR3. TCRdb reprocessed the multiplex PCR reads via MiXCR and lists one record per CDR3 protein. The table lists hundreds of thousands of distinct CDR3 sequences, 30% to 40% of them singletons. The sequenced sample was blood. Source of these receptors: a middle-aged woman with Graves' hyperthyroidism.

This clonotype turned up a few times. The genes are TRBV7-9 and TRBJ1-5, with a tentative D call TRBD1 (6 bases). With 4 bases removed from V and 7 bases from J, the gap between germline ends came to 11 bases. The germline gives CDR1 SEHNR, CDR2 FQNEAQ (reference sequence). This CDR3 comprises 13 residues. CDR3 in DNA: TGTGCCAGCAGCTACACACAGGGCCAGCCCCAGCATTTT. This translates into CASSYTQGQPQHF.

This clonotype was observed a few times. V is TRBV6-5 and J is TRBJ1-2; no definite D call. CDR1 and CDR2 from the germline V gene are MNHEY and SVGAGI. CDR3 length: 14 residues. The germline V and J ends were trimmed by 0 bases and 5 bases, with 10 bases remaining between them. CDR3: CASSYSSTNYGYTF. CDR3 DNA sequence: TGTGCCAGCAGTTACTCGAGTACGAATTATGGCTACACCTTC.

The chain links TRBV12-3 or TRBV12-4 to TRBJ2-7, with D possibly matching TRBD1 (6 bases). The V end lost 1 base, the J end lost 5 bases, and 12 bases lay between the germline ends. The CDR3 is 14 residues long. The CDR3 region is CASSLGQGFNEQYF. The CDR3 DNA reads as TGTGCCAGCAGTTTAGGGCAGGGGTTCAACGAGCAGTACTTC.

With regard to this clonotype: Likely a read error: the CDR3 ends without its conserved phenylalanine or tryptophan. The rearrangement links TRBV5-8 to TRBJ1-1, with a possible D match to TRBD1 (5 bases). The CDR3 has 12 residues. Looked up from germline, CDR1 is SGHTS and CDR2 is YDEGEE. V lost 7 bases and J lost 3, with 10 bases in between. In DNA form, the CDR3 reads TGTGCCAGCCGGGGCAGGCACACTGAAGCTTTCCTT. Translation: CASRGRHTEAFL.

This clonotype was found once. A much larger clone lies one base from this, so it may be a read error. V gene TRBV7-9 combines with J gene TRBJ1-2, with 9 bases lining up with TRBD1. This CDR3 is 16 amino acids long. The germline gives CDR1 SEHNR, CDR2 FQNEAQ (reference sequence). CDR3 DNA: TGTGCCAGCAGCCGTACAGGGGGCGAAGTAATAGAAGGCTACATCTTC. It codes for CASSRTGGEVIEGYIF.

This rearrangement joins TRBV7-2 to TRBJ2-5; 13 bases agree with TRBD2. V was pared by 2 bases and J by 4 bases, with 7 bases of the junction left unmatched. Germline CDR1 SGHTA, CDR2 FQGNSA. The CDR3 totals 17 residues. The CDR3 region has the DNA TGTGCCAGCAGCTTAAGACTAGCGGGAGGAAGGGGAGAGACCCAGTACTTC. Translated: CASSLRLAGGRGETQYF.

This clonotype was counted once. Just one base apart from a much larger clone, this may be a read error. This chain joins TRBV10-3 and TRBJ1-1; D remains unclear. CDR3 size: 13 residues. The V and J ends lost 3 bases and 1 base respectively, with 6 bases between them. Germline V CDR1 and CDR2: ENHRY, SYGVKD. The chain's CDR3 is CAISDGENTEAFF. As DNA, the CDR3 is TGTGCCATCAGTGATGGGGAGAACACTGAAGCTTTCTTT.

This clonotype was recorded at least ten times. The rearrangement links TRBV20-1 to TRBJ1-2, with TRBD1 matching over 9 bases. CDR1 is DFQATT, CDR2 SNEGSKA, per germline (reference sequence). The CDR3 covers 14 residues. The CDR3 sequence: CSLRAEGQGSSYTF. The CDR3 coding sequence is TGCAGCCTGCGGGCAGAGGGACAGGGATCTAGCTACACCTTC.

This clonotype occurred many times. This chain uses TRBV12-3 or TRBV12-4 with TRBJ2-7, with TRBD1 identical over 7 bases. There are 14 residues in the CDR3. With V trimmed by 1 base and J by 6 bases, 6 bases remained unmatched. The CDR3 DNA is TGTGCCAGCAGTTTAGGGCAGACAGGGACCGAGCAGTACTTC. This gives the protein CASSLGQTGTEQYF.

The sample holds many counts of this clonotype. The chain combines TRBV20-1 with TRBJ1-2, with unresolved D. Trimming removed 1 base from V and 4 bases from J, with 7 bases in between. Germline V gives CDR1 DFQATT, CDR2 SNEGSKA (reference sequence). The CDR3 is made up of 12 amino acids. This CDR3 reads CSARGRSYGYTF. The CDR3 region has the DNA TGCAGTGCTAGAGGGAGGAGCTATGGCTACACCTTC.

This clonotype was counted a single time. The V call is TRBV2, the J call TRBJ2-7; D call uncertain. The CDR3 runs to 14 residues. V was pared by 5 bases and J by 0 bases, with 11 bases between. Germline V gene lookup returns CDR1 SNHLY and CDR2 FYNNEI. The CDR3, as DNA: TGTGCCAGCAGTATGGCTCGCAGCTCCTACGAGCAGTACTTC. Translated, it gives CASSMARSSYEQYF.

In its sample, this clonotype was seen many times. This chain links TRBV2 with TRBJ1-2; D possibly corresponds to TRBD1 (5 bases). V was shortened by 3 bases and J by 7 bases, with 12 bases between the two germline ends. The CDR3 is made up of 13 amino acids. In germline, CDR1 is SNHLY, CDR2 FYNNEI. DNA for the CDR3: TGTGCCAGCAGTGACAGGGTCGTAAGTGGCTACACCTTC. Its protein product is CASSDRVVSGYTF.

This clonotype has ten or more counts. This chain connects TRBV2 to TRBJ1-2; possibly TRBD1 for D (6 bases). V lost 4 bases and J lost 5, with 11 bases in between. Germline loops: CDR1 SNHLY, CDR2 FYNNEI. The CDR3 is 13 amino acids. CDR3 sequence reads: CASSGDTGYGYTF. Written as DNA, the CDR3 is TGTGCCAGCAGTGGGGACACCGGTTATGGCTACACCTTC.

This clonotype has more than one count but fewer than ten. For the CDR3, the DNA is TGTGCCAGCAGCTTCGGTGGGGGGTCTGGAGCTTTCTTT. Translation gives CASSFGGGSGAFF. The chain couples TRBV5-6 to TRBJ1-1; perhaps TRBD1 as D (5 bases). V lost 2 bases and J 10 bases, leaving 15 bases between the germline ends. The CDR3 contains 13 residues. Per the germline V gene, CDR1 is SGHDT and CDR2 is YYEEEE.

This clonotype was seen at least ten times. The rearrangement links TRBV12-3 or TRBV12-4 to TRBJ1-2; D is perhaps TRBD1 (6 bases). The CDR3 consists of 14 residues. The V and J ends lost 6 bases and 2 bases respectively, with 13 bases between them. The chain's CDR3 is CASSPIGTNYGYTF. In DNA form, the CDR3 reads TGTGCCAGCAGCCCAATCGGGACAAACTATGGCTACACCTTC.

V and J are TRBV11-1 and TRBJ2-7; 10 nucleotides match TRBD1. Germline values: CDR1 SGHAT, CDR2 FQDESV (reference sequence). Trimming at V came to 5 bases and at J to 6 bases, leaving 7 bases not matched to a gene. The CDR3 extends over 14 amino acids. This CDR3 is CASSAGTGDREQYF. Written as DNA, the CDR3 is TGTGCCAGCAGCGCAGGGACAGGGGACCGCGAGCAGTACTTC.

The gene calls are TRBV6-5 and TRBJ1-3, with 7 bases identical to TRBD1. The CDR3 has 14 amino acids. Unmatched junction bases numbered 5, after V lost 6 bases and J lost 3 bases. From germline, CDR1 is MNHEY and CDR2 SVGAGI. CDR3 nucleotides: TGTGCCAGCAGAGGGGGGACAGATGGAAACACCATATATTTT. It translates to CASRGGTDGNTIYF.

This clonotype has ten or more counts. Here the CDR3 DNA reads TGCAGCGTTTCCGACCGGAACACTGAAGCTTTCTTT. Protein sequence: CSVSDRNTEAFF. This chain joins TRBV29-1 and TRBJ1-1; D unresolved. Germline V gene lookup returns CDR1 SQVTM and CDR2 ANQGSEA. Trimming pared 5 bases from V and 1 base from J, leaving 8 bases between. The CDR3 covers 12 residues.

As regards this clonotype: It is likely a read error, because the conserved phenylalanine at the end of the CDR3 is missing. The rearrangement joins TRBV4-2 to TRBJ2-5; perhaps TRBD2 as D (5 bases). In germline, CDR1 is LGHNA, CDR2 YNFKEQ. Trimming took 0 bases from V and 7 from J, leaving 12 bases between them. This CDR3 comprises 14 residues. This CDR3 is CASSQERGSGTQYL. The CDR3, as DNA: TGTGCCAGCAGCCAAGAACGAGGGTCAGGGACCCAGTACCTC.

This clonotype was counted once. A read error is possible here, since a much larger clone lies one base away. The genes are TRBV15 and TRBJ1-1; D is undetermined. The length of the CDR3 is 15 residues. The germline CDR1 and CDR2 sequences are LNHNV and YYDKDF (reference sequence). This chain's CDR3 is CATSRDDLLNIEAFF. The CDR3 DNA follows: TGTGCCACCAGCAGAGATGATCTATTGAACATTGAAGCTTTCTTT.

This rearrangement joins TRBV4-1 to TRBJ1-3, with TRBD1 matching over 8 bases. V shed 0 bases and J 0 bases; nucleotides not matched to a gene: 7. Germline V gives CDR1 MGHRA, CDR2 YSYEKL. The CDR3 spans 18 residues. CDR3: CASSQDGGQANSGNTIYF. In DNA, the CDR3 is TGCGCCAGCAGCCAAGATGGGGGACAGGCGAACTCTGGAAACACCATATATTTT.

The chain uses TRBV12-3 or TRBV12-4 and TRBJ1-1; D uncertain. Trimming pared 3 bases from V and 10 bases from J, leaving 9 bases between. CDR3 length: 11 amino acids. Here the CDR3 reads CASSLGRGAFF. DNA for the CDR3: TGTGCCAGCAGTTTGGGCCGGGGAGCTTTCTTT.